The rows below give T cell receptor beta chains drawn from one sample of a study of response to subunit inactivated influenza vaccine. Each CDR3 protein is one row after TCRdb ran MiXCR on the RT-PCR reads. The data show 500,000 to 550,000 distinct CDR3 sequences, with around 7.9% seen just once and roughly 13% held by the top ten. This specimen consisted of PBMCs from blood, obtained less than 30 months after vaccination. The receptors were sampled from a man aged 45 to 70 who received an inactivated influenza vaccine. The conserved cysteine and the conserved F or W are not part of the CDR3 here.

TRBV29-1	TRBJ2-3	SVEDRDGRLGTDTQY
TRBV20-1	TRBJ2-5	SARWGTRIETQY
TRBV7-9	TRBJ2-3	ASSLTANTDTQY
TRBV12-3/TRBV12-4	TRBJ1-2	ASSSYSGYT
TRBV7-2	TRBJ2-5	ASSLARRQETQY
TRBV2	TRBJ1-1	ASSDISNTEAF
TRBV5-1	TRBJ2-6	ASSMTAGANVLT
TRBV20-1	TRBJ2-3	SASAGGPTDTQY
TRBV7-2	TRBJ2-1	ASSGGERRWYNEQF
TRBV20-1	TRBJ2-7	SATTSTYEQY